This entry concerns a single T cell receptor (beta chain). Its antigen is currently unknown. From the roughly 110-subject validation cohort, which was separate from the roughly 620-subject first cohort, the donors were drawn. The sample belongs to a study of cytomegalovirus exposure and HLA in healthy donors. Notes on the study in general: According to reports, the classifier identified cytomegalovirus status with high specificity and sensitivity.

Sequenced by immunoSEQ multiplex PCR; TCRdb stores in-frame clones only, minus some. This sample has approximately 230,000 clones, with about 90% found just once. This CDR3 spans 14 amino acids. Germline V gene data show CDR1 as SGHAT and CDR2 as FQNNGV. V lost 5 bases, J lost 0 bases, and 11 bases lay in between. The sequence derives from a man between 18 and 35 years old in good health and CMV-seropositive. J is TRBJ2-7 and V is TRBV11-2; D remains ambiguous. Sequencing was performed on PBMCs. CDR3 nucleotides: TGTGCCAGCAGCAAAAGGGTCGACTCCTACGAGCAGTACTTC. Amino acids: CASSKRVDSYEQYF.